This TCR beta chain comes out of a study of blood T cells in healthy people across ages. In regard to this clonotype: Antigen: not known.

The authors ran a second PCR of 7 to 11 cycles using a sample-barcoded 5' primer and a J-beta primer mix. Tagging of each cDNA molecule was performed by a template-switch adaptor with 12 random nucleotides. Sequencing of every sample gave 2.5 million or more CDR3-containing paired-end reads. TCRdb analysed the 5' RACE reads with MiXCR anew, one entry per CDR3 protein. The sample has 1.5 million to 2 million distinct CDR3 sequences, 49% seen once. Per sample, no less than 5.5 micrograms of total RNA were extracted. V dropped 0 bases and J dropped 5 bases, with 13 bases sitting between them. The germline gives CDR1 LGHNA, CDR2 YSLEER. The CDR3 covers 15 residues. Study-wide points: Whereas aged donors had fewer naive CD4+ cells, long-lived donors had more of them and higher diversity.

The sample was blood. The source is a woman in her thirties or forties in good health. The genes are TRBV4-3 and TRBJ1-2; D remains ambiguous. For the CDR3, the DNA is TGCGCCAGCAGCCAAGATGATGGGGTTATTTATGGCTACACCTTC. It translates to CASSQDDGVIYGYTF.